These 9 T cell receptor beta chains originate from one sample sequenced in a study of a mutant IDH1 vaccine in newly diagnosed glioma. Time point given: baseline, week 1 (first vaccination visit). Treatment specified: pre-vaccination baseline after standard-of-care therapy. Sequencing was performed with immunoSEQ multiplex PCR; in TCRdb, only in-frame clones are kept and a portion is missing. The sample records tens of thousands of clones, more than 70% being singletons. Sequenced here: peripheral blood mononuclear cells (PBMCs), sampled from a glioma patient treated with radiotherapy, temozolomide or both. These receptors were taken from a man aged 50-60 years with glioma. Some clones in this sample may be carry-over from other donors' samples.

V and J are TRBV7-9 and TRBJ2-1, with 9 bases lining up with TRBD2. V was pared by 4 bases and J by 4 bases, with 5 bases of the junction left unmatched. The CDR3 totals 15 residues. Germline V gene data show CDR1 as SEHNR and CDR2 as FQNEAQ (reference sequence). The CDR3 coding sequence is TGTGCCAGCAGCTCCGGACTAGCGCAATACAATGAGCAGTTCTTC. Encoded protein: CASSSGLAQYNEQFF. Full variable domain (rest looked up from reference TRBV7-9 and TRBJ2-1): DTGVSQNPRHKITKRGQNVTFRCDPISEHNRLYWYRQTLGQGPEFLTYFQNEAQLEKSRLLSDRFSAERPKGSFSTLEIQRTEQGDSAMYLCASSSGLAQYNEQFFGPGTRLTVL.

CDR3 bases: TGTGCCAGCAGTGACGGTGAATACGAGCAGTACTTC. It codes for CASSDGEYEQYF. This chain joins TRBV6-1 and TRBJ2-7; no reliable D call. The germline V and J ends were trimmed by 3 bases and 4 bases, with 7 bases remaining between them. The CDR3 contains 12 residues. The germline gives CDR1 MNHNS, CDR2 SASEGT.

This sequence joins TRBV20-1 and TRBJ1-1; D may be TRBD1 (5 bases). This CDR3 contains 11 residues. CDR1 and CDR2 from the germline V gene are DFQATT and SNEGSKA (reference sequence). V lost 2 bases and J lost 8, with 9 bases in between. CDR3: CSARRQGEAFF. The CDR3 nucleotides read TGCAGTGCTAGACGGCAGGGAGAAGCTTTCTTT.

The genes are TRBV18 and TRBJ2-2; D may be TRBD2 (6 bases). Trimming shortened V by 3 bases and J by 6 bases, and 11 bases separated the two germline ends. This CDR3 has 14 amino acids. Germline-derived CDR1 and CDR2 are KGHSH and LQKENI. DNA for the CDR3: TGTGCCAGCTCACCGGATACGGGGGCCGGGGAGCTGTTTTTT. Protein sequence: CASSPDTGAGELFF. Variable domain in full (rest from reference TRBV18 and TRBJ2-2): NAGVMQNPRHLVRRRGQEARLRCSPMKGHSHVYWYRQLPEEGLKFMVYLQKENIIDESGMPKERFSAEFPKEGPSILRIQQVVRGDSAAYFCASSPDTGAGELFFGEGSRLTVL.

In this sample, this clone is medium-sized. The CDR3 sequence: CASSWDNEETQYF. The CDR3 DNA sequence: TGTGCCAGCAGCTGGGACAACGAAGAGACCCAGTACTTC. The chain combines TRBV7-9 with TRBJ2-5, with a weak D call TRBD1 (6 bases). The ends were cut back, 4 bases at V and 3 bases at J, with 9 bases in the middle. The CDR3 length is 13 residues. Germline CDR1 reads SEHNR; CDR2 reads FQNEAQ (reference sequence).

This chain connects TRBV13 to TRBJ2-1; 12 nucleotides match TRBD2. The trim removed 5 bases at V and 4 bases at J, leaving 3 bases unmatched. Germline CDR1 and CDR2: PRHDT and FYEKMQ (reference sequence). This CDR3 has 15 amino acids. The CDR3 nucleotides read TGTGCCAGCAGCCCCGGGACTAGCGGGTACAATGAGCAGTTCTTC. Its translation: CASSPGTSGYNEQFF. Combining the CDR3 with reference TRBV13 and TRBJ2-1 gives the whole variable domain AAGVIQSPRHLIKEKRETATLKCYPIPRHDTVYWYQQGPGQDPQFLISFYEKMQSDKGSIPDRFSAQQFSDYHSELNMSSLELGDSALYFCASSPGTSGYNEQFFGPGTRLTVL.

V and J are TRBV5-8 and TRBJ2-7; either TRBD1 or TRBD2 may fit D (6 bases each). The CDR3 length is 11 residues. Germline values: CDR1 SGHTS, CDR2 YDEGEE. V shed 3 bases and J shed 8 bases, with 9 bases lying between them. The CDR3 DNA is TGTGCCAGCAGCTCCGGGGGCAAGCAGTACTTC. Protein: CASSSGGKQYF.

Regarding this clone: Other DNA sequences in this sample translate to the same CDR3. The chain links TRBV20-1 to TRBJ2-3, with D unresolved. Germline loops: CDR1 DFQATT, CDR2 SNEGSKA (reference sequence). The CDR3 is 10 amino acids. Trimming shortened V by 5 bases and J by 2 bases, and 2 bases separated the two germline ends. CDR3 nucleotides: TGCAGTGCTGCCACAGATACGCAGTATTTT. It specifies CSAATDTQYF.

The CDR3, as DNA: TGCGCCAGCACCATGGGGCGGGACGCAAACCAAGAGACCCAGTACTTC. This gives the protein CASTMGRDANQETQYF. The V gene is TRBV5-1, the J gene TRBJ2-5; TRBD2 is a possible D gene (6 bases). CDR3 length equals 16 residues. CDR1 and CDR2 from the germline V gene are SGHRS and YFSETQ. With 6 bases removed from V and 0 bases from J, the gap between germline ends came to 18 bases.